This T cell receptor beta chain was profiled in a study of early T cells in non-severe SARS-CoV-2 infection. Overall study: Sequencing of bulk RNA from unsorted whole blood was done, without chain pairing. General study findings and limits: Sequences matched to VDJdb favored anti-spike CD8 responses, while private and CD4 specificities were missed.

This clonotype has at least ten counts. What it binds is not known. The V segment lost 2 bases and the J segment 1 base; nucleotides outside the gene matches: 1. The V gene's germline CDR1 is SQVTM and CDR2 ANQGSEA. The CDR3 length is 13 residues. Tagging with unique molecular identifiers was applied to individual cDNA molecules. TCRdb reprocessed the 5' RACE reads via MiXCR and lists one record per CDR3 protein. The data hold 30,000 to 40,000 distinct CDR3 sequences, with about 3.9% observed a single time. This TCR came from an adult who was a healthcare worker with PCR-confirmed SARS-CoV-2 infection or an uninfected control (not recorded which). The V gene is TRBV29-1, the J gene TRBJ1-1, with 7 bases fitting TRBD1. The source material was whole blood. The CDR3 nucleotides are TGCAGCGTTGAAAGACAGGGGAACACTGAAGCTTTCTTT. It yields the protein CSVERQGNTEAFF.